This TCR beta chain comes out of a study of shared clonotypes between healthy human individuals. This CDR3 comprises 14 residues. Germline lookup yields CDR1 PRHDT and CDR2 FYEKMQ (reference sequence). V dropped 2 bases and J dropped 7 bases, with 11 bases sitting between them. Every subset had its genomic DNA shared out evenly among several immunoSEQ plates. The repertoire was sequenced with immunoSEQ multiplex PCR; TCRdb's copy has only in-frame clones and lacks some. In the table there are over 2 million clones, about 95% of which are singletons. Naive CD8 isolation took CD45RO-negative cells positively selected for CCR7 and excluded terminally differentiated effector memory CD45RA+ cells. Adult donors, all healthy and HIV-negative, had no recent acute infections or vaccinations. Overall study findings and caveats: Larger estimated richness was generally seen in naive subsets than in memory subsets. Clonotype sharing across a handful of donors was observed for around 5% of naive CD4 clonotypes.

On this clone: Antigen: not known.

This clonotype was obtained from a man between 18 and 35 years old in good health. V gene TRBV13 combines with J gene TRBJ1-4; TRBD1 is a possible D gene (5 bases). Specimen: naive CD8+ T cells sorted from blood. Here the CDR3 DNA reads TGTGCCAGCAGCTTACGCAGGGAGGGTGAAAAACTGTTTTTT. Amino acids: CASSLRREGEKLFF.